A single sample gave rise to the 18 T cell receptor beta chains below, sequenced in a study of shared clonotypes between healthy human individuals. The table came from immunoSEQ multiplex PCR; TCRdb's copy has only in-frame clones and leaves some out. The table lists 1 million to 1.2 million clones, 70% to 85% of them singletons. The sample comprised memory CD4+ T cells from PBMCs. Subset noted: CD45RA-negative fraction. The receptors shown here come from a man younger than 30 in good health. Some clones in this sample may be carry-over from other donors' samples.

The chain links TRBV5-1 to TRBJ2-1; a weak D match, TRBD2 (5 bases). This CDR3 has 14 residues. V lost 0 bases and J lost 4, with 8 bases in between. Germline V gene data show CDR1 as SGHRS and CDR2 as YFSETQ. As DNA, the CDR3 is TGCGCCAGCAGCTTGGGAGAGGGTTACAATGAGCAGTTCTTC. This translates into CASSLGEGYNEQFF.

J is TRBJ2-7 and V is TRBV27; D is unclear. V lost 2 bases to trimming and J lost 3 bases, with 14 bases between them. CDR3 length: 15 amino acids. Germline V lookup: CDR1 MNHEY, CDR2 SMNVEV (reference sequence). CDR3 loop: CASSLSNLWGYEQYF. In DNA form, the CDR3 reads TGTGCCAGCAGTTTAAGCAATCTATGGGGCTACGAGCAGTACTTC.

This clone was picked up many times. Here the CDR3 DNA reads TGCAGCGTCGAATCTGGGGGGCGGGATACGCAGTATTTT. Translating gives CSVESGGRDTQYF. This sequence joins TRBV29-1 and TRBJ2-3; TRBD1 or TRBD2 may be the D gene (6 bases each). Trimming removed 6 bases from V and 6 bases from J, with 16 bases in between. The CDR3 contains 13 residues. In germline, CDR1 is SQVTM, CDR2 ANQGSEA.

The chain combines TRBV4-2 with TRBJ2-3, with no clear D. Germline V gene lookup returns CDR1 LGHNA and CDR2 YNFKEQ. V lost 1 base and J lost 0, with 8 bases in between. The CDR3 sequence is 15 residues long. The CDR3 DNA sequence: TGTGCCAGCAGCCAAGCTGTCCTTAGCACAGATACGCAGTATTTT. It is translated as CASSQAVLSTDTQYF.

J is TRBJ2-2 and V is TRBV15; D remains ambiguous. The V gene's germline CDR1 is LNHNV and CDR2 YYDKDF (reference sequence). This CDR3 spans 13 amino acids. The V end was cut by 3 bases, the J end by 3 bases, with 5 bases between. In DNA form, the CDR3 reads TGTGCCACCAGCAGGGAGTACACCGGGGAGCTGTTTTTT. Translating it yields CATSREYTGELFF.

The V call is TRBV11-2, the J call TRBJ2-3; 10 bases agree with TRBD2. Germline lookup yields CDR1 SGHAT and CDR2 FQNNGV. This CDR3 is 15 amino acids long. V lost 3 bases, J lost 2 bases, and 2 bases stayed unmatched. The CDR3 region is CASSLTSGPTDTQYF. In DNA, the CDR3 is TGTGCCAGCAGCTTGACTAGCGGGCCCACAGATACGCAGTATTTT.

Comments on this clone: The sample contains more than one DNA sequence encoding this CDR3. The chain joins TRBV28 to TRBJ1-2; D is possibly TRBD1 (5 bases). V dropped 5 bases and J dropped 6 bases, with 10 bases sitting between them. Germline V gene data show CDR1 as MDHEN and CDR2 as SYDVKM. This CDR3 has 12 amino acids. The CDR3, as DNA: TGTGCCAGCAGTCCCCCGGGGCATGGCTACACCTTC. Encoded protein: CASSPPGHGYTF.

CDR3 in amino acids: CASSSKQGNYGYTF. The CDR3 region has the DNA TGTGCCAGCAGCTCCAAACAGGGCAACTATGGCTACACCTTC. V usage is TRBV9 and J usage is TRBJ1-2, with D possibly matching TRBD1 (6 bases). V was clipped by 4 bases and J by 2 bases, with 12 bases between them. The length of the CDR3 is 14 residues. CDR1 and CDR2 (germline): SGDLS, YYNGEE.

This clone was detected once. This sequence joins TRBV27 and TRBJ2-7; 7 bases match TRBD2. V lost 2 bases to trimming and J lost 4 bases; unmatched junction nucleotides: 11. The CDR3 is made up of 16 amino acids. Germline assignment: CDR1 MNHEY and CDR2 SMNVEV (reference sequence). The CDR3 reads CASSLAIGREGYEQYF. CDR3 sequence (DNA): TGTGCCAGCAGTTTAGCGATTGGCAGGGAGGGGTACGAGCAGTACTTC.

The CDR3 region has the DNA TGTGCCAGCAGTTTGTCAGGGTACATCGGCTATGGCTACACCTTC. This encodes CASSLSGYIGYGYTF. The chain has TRBV27 and TRBJ1-2; a weak D match, TRBD1 (5 bases). Germline V gene lookup returns CDR1 MNHEY and CDR2 SMNVEV (reference sequence). V was pared by 3 bases and J by 4 bases, with 15 bases between. The CDR3 length is 15 residues.

The chain uses TRBV4-1 and TRBJ1-1, with 8 nucleotides matching TRBD1. The CDR3 has 17 amino acids. V dropped 7 bases and J dropped 1; count of bases not matched to a gene: 14. Germline V lookup: CDR1 MGHRA, CDR2 YSYEKL. Here the CDR3 DNA reads TGCGCCAGCACGCGGGACAGGATGAGGGATTGGAACACTGAAGCTTTCTTT. Translation gives CASTRDRMRDWNTEAFF.

The chain links TRBV10-3 to TRBJ1-3; no clear D. The length of the CDR3 is 13 residues. Trimming cost V 7 bases and J 1 base, with 8 bases left between them. Germline CDR1 ENHRY, CDR2 SYGVKD. CDR3 region: CAITAVSGNTIYF. The CDR3 nucleotides are TGTGCCATCACGGCCGTTTCTGGAAACACCATATATTTT.

The chain joins TRBV14 to TRBJ1-3, with 7 bases identical to TRBD1. V shed 4 bases and J 4 bases; nucleotides not matched to a gene: 10. Germline values: CDR1 SGHDN, CDR2 FVKESK. There are 16 residues in the CDR3. The CDR3 loop is CASSRAGWDSGNTIYF. The CDR3 nucleotides read TGTGCCAGCAGCCGCGCTGGGTGGGACAGCGGAAACACCATATATTTT.

The chain links TRBV7-6 to TRBJ2-1; TRBD2 matches 9 bases. CDR3 length: 17 residues. The germline V gene has CDR1 SGHVS and CDR2 FNYEAQ. V lost 5 bases, J lost 6 bases, and 14 bases stayed unmatched. The CDR3 loop is CASSPLAGLAGFNEQFF. The CDR3 DNA sequence: TGTGCCAGCAGCCCTTTAGCTGGCCTAGCGGGATTCAATGAGCAGTTCTTC.

The chain employs TRBV27 and TRBJ1-6, with TRBD1 matching over 9 bases. The germline gives CDR1 MNHEY, CDR2 SMNVEV (reference sequence). This CDR3 is built from 13 residues. The junction had 6 bases not matched to a gene; V was cut back by 8 bases and J by 10 bases. Here the CDR3 reads CASSRDRESPLHF. DNA of the CDR3: TGTGCCAGCTCCCGGGACAGGGAATCACCCCTCCACTTT.

This chain links TRBV7-3 with TRBJ1-5, with a possible D match to TRBD1 (5 bases). Trimming took off 2 bases at V and 7 bases at J, with 12 bases between the two ends. The CDR3 consists of 14 residues. Per germline, CDR1 SGHTA and CDR2 FQGTGA. DNA for the CDR3: TGTGCCAGCAGCTTAGGGGCAGGCAGCCAGCCCCAGCATTTT. Amino acid sequence: CASSLGAGSQPQHF. Using reference TRBV7-3 and TRBJ1-5 for the parts outside the CDR3, the full variable domain is GAGVSQTPSNKVTEKGKYVELRCDPISGHTALYWYRQSLGQGPEFLIYFQGTGAADDSGLPNDRFFAVRPEGSVSTLKIQRTERGDSAVYLCASSLGAGSQPQHFGDGTRLSIL.

This chain uses TRBV5-1 with TRBJ1-4; D is perhaps TRBD1 (5 bases). Per germline, CDR1 SGHRS and CDR2 YFSETQ. The CDR3 is made up of 15 amino acids. The V end was cut by 8 bases, the J end by 7 bases, with 21 bases between. The CDR3 protein is CASRARGTIGEKLFF. The CDR3 region has the DNA TGCGCCAGTCGCGCGAGAGGGACCATCGGTGAAAAACTGTTTTTT.

The chain joins TRBV5-6 to TRBJ2-2, with 9 bases aligning to TRBD1. Germline loops: CDR1 SGHDT, CDR2 YYEEEE. V lost 5 bases and J lost 5; bases outside the gene matches: 10. The CDR3 extends over 16 amino acids. CDR3 sequence reads: CASRLTGGGLTGELFF. CDR3 bases: TGTGCCAGCAGGTTAACAGGGGGCGGACTGACCGGGGAGCTGTTTTTT.